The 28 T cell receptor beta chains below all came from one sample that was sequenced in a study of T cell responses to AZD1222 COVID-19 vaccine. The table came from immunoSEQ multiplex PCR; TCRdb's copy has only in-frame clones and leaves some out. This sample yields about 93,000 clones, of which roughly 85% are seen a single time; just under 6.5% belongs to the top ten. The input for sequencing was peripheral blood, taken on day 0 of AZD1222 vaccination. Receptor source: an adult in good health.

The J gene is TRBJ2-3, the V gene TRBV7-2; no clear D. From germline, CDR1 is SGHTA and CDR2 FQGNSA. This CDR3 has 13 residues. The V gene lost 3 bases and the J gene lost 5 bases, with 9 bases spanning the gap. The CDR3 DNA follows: TGTGCCAGCAGCTTGGAGCCGGGAGATACGCAGTATTTT. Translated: CASSLEPGDTQYF.

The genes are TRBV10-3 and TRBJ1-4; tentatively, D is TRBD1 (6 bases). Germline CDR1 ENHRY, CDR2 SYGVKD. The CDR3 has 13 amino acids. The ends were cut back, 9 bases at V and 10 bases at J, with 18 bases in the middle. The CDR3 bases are TGTGCCATGCGTGAGGGATCGACAGGAAAACTGTTTTTT. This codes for CAMREGSTGKLFF.

CDR3 DNA sequence: TGTGCCAGCGAACCAGGAGCGGGGGGGAACACCGGGGAGCTGTTTTTT. It is translated as CASEPGAGGNTGELFF. The chain couples TRBV18 to TRBJ2-2, with 9 positions matching TRBD2. V lost 8 bases to trimming and J lost 1 base; unmatched junction nucleotides: 8. The CDR3 runs 16 residues. Germline V gives CDR1 KGHSH, CDR2 LQKENI.

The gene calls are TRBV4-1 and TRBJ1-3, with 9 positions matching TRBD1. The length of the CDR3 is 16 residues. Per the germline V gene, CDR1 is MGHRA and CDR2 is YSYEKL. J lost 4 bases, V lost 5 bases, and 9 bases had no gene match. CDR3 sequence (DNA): TGCGCCAGCAGCTCCCTGGACAGGGGCTCAGGAAACACCATATATTTT. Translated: CASSSLDRGSGNTIYF.

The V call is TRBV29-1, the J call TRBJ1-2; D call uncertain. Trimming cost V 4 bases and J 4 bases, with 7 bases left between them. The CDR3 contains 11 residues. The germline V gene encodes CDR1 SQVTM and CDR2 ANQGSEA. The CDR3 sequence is CSVVTPYGYTF. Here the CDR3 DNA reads TGCAGCGTTGTAACTCCCTATGGCTACACCTTC.

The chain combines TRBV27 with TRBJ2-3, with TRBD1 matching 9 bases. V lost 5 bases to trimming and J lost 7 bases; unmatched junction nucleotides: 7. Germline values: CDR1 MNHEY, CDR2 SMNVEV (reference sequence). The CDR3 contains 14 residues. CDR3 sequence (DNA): TGTGCCAGCAGTCCAGGGACAGGGCGATATACGCAGTATTTT. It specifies CASSPGTGRYTQYF.

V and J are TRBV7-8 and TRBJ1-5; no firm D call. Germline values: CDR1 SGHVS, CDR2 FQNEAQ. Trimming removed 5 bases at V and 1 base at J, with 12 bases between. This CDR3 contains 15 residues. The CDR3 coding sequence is TGTGCCAGCAGCCCCGGGTGGCAGAGCAATCAGCCCCAGCATTTT. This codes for CASSPGWQSNQPQHF.

CDR3 protein: CASGDLYGYTF. In DNA form, the CDR3 reads TGTGCCAGCGGTGACCTATATGGCTACACCTTC. This chain connects TRBV12-3 or TRBV12-4 to TRBJ1-2; D unclear. V lost 8 bases and J 5 bases, leaving 9 bases between the germline ends. CDR3 length: 11 residues.

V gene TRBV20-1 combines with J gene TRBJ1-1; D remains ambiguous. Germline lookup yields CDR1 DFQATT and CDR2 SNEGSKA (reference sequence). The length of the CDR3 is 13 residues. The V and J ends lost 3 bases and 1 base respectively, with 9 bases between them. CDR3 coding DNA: TGCAGTGCTAGTGGGCAGCAGAACACTGAAGCTTTCTTT. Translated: CSASGQQNTEAFF.

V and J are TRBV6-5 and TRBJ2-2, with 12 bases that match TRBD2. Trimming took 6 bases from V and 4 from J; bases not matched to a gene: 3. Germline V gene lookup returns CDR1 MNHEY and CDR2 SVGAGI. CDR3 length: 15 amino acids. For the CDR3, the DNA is TGTGCCAGCAGGGCTAGCGGGGGGGCCACCGGGGAGCTGTTTTTT. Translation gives CASRASGGATGELFF.

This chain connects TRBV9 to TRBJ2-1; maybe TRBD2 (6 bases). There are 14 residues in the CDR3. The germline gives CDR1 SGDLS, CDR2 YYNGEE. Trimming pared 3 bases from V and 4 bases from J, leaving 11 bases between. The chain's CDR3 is CASSERDLYNEQFF. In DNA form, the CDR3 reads TGTGCCAGCAGCGAGAGGGACTTATACAATGAGCAGTTCTTC.

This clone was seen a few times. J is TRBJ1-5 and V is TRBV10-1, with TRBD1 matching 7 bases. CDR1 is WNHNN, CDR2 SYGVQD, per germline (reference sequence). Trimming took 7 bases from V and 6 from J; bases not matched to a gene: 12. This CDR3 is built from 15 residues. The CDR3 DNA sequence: TGCGCCAGCAATCCCGACAGGGTAGTATCTCAGCCCCAGCATTTT. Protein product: CASNPDRVVSQPQHF.

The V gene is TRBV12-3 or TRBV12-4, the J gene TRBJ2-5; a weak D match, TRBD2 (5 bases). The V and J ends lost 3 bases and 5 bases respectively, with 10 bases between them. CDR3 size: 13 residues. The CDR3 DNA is TGTGCCAGCAGTTTCACGGGGTGGGAGACCCAGTACTTC. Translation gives CASSFTGWETQYF.

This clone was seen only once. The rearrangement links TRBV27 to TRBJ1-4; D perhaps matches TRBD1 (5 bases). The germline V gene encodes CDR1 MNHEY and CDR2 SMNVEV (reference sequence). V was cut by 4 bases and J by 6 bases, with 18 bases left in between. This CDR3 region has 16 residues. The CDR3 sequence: CASSSYRDRGDEKLFF. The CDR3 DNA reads TGTGCCAGCAGTTCCTACCGGGACCGTGGAGATGAAAAACTGTTTTTT.

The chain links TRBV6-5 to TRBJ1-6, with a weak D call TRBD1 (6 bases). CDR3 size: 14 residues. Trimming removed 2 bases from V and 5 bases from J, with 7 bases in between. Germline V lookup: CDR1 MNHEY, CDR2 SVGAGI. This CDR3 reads CASSYNRDNSPLHF. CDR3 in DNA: TGTGCCAGCAGTTACAACAGGGATAATTCACCCCTCCACTTT.

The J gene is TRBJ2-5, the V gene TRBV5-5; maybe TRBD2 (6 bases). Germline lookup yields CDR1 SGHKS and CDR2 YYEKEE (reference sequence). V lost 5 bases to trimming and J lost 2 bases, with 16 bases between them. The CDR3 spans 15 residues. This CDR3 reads CASSIMGGAQETQYF. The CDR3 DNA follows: TGTGCCAGCAGTATTATGGGCGGGGCACAAGAGACCCAGTACTTC.

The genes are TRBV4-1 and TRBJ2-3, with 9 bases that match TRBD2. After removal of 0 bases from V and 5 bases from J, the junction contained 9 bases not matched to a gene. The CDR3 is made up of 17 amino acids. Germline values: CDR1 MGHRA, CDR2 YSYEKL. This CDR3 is CASSQDLLAGAKDTQYF. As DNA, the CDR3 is TGCGCCAGCAGCCAAGATCTTTTAGCGGGGGCAAAAGATACGCAGTATTTT.

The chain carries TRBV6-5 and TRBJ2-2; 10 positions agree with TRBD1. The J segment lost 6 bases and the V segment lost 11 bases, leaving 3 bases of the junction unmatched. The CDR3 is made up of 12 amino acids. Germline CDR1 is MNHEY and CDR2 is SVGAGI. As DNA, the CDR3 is TGTGCCGGACAGGGGGAGGCCGGGGAGCTGTTTTTT. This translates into CAGQGEAGELFF.

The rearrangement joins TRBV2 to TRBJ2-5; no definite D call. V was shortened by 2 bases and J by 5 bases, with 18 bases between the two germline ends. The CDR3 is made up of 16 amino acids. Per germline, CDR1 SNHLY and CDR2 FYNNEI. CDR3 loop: CASSELDGAVVETQYF. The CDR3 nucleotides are TGTGCCAGCAGTGAATTGGACGGCGCCGTGGTTGAGACCCAGTACTTC.

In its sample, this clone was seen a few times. Written as DNA, the CDR3 is TGTGCCAGCAGCCCCCCGAAGGCGACATTGAACACTGAAGCTTTCTTT. Translation gives CASSPPKATLNTEAFF. The chain recombines TRBV11-2 with TRBJ1-1; D is ambiguous. The CDR3 has 16 amino acids. V lost 5 bases and J lost 0, with 16 bases in between. Germline values: CDR1 SGHAT, CDR2 FQNNGV.

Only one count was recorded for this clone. Here the CDR3 reads CASSLVGRVDRAVDEQYF. In DNA, the CDR3 is TGTGCCAGCAGCTTGGTTGGGCGGGTGGACAGGGCCGTGGACGAGCAGTACTTC. The chain joins TRBV5-4 to TRBJ2-7; 8 bases map to TRBD1. Germline CDR1 and CDR2: SGHNT and YYREEE (reference sequence). V trimming: 0 bases; J trimming: 5 bases; junction bases outside the gene matches: 16. CDR3 size: 18 residues. Complete variable domain (other parts from reference TRBV5-4 and TRBJ2-7): ETGVTQSPTHLIKTRGQQVTLRCSSQSGHNTVSWYQQALGQGPQFIFQYYREEENGRGNFPPRFSGLQFPNYSSELNVNALELDDSALYLCASSLVGRVDRAVDEQYFGPGTRLTVT.

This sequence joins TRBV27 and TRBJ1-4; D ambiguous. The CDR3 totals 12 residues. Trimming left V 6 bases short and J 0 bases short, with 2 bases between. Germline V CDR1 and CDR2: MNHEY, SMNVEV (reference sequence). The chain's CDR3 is CASRATNEKLFF. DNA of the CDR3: TGTGCCAGCAGAGCAACTAATGAAAAACTGTTTTTT.

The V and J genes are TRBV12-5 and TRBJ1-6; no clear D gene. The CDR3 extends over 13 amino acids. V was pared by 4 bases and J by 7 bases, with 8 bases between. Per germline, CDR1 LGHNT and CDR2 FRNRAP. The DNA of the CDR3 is TGTGCTAGTGGTTCCGGTTGGAATTCACCCCTCCACTTT. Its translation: CASGSGWNSPLHF. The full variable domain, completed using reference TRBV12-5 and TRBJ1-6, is DARVTQTPRHKVTEMGQEVTMRCQPILGHNTVFWYRQTMMQGLELLAYFRNRAPLDDSGMPKDRFSAEMPDATLATLKIQPSEPRDSAVYFCASGSGWNSPLHFGNGTRLTVT.

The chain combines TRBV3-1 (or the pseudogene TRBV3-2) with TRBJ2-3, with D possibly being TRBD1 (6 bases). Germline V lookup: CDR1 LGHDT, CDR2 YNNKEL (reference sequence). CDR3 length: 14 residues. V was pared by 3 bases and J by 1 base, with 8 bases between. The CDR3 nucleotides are TGTGCCAGCAGCCATGGGGGCGGCACAGATACGCAGTATTTT. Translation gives CASSHGGGTDTQYF.

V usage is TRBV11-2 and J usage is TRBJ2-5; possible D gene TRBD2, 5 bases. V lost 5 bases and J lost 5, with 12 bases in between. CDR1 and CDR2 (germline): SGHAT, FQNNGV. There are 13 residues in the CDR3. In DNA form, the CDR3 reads TGTGCCAGCAGCGCCAACCAGCGGGAGACCCAGTACTTC. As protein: CASSANQRETQYF. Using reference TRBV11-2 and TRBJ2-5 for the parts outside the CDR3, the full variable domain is EAGVAQSPRYKIIEKRQSVAFWCNPISGHATLYWYQQILGQGPKLLIQFQNNGVVDDSQLPKDRFSAERLKGVDSTLKIQPAKLEDSAVYLCASSANQRETQYFGPGTRLLVL.

CDR3: CASSELDRTNEKLFF. The DNA of the CDR3 is TGTGCCAGCAGTGAACTTGACAGAACTAATGAAAAACTGTTTTTT. The V gene is TRBV2, the J gene TRBJ1-4, with D perhaps matching TRBD1 (5 bases). V was pared by 2 bases and J by 1 base, with 8 bases between. Germline V gene lookup returns CDR1 SNHLY and CDR2 FYNNEI. The CDR3 consists of 15 residues.

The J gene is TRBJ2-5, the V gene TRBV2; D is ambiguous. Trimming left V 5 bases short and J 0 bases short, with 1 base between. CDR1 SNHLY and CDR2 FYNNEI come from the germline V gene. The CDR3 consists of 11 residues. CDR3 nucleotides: TGTGCCAGCAGTAACCAAGAGACCCAGTACTTC. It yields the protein CASSNQETQYF.

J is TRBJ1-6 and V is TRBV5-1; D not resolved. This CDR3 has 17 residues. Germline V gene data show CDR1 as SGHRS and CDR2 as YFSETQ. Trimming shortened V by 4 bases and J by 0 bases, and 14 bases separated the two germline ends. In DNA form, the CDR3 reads TGCGCCAGCAGCAAATGGACGGCTAGCTCCTATAATTCACCCCTCCACTTT. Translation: CASSKWTASSYNSPLHF.